The 11 T cell receptor beta chains below come from one sample, sequenced in a study of shared clonotypes between healthy human individuals. Profiled with immunoSEQ multiplex PCR; TCRdb holds only in-frame clones, not every one. This sample has some 200,000 clones, with 65% found just once. The source material was memory CD4+ T cells sorted from blood. The subset denotes: CD45RA-negative fraction. These receptors were obtained from a man aged 30 to 45 in good health.

This chain joins TRBV11-2 and TRBJ2-2; perhaps TRBD1 as D (6 bases). V was pared by 1 base and J by 4 bases, with 16 bases between. Germline-derived CDR1 and CDR2 are SGHAT and FQNNGV. The CDR3 loop spans 17 amino acids. The CDR3 loop reads CASSLASERGSTGELFF. DNA for the CDR3: TGTGCCAGCAGCTTAGCGAGCGAAAGGGGGTCCACCGGGGAGCTGTTTTTT.

J is TRBJ2-1 and V is TRBV11-2, with 7 bases aligning to TRBD2. This CDR3 spans 16 amino acids. V lost 3 bases and J lost 0; bases outside the gene matches: 5. CDR1 is SGHAT, CDR2 FQNNGV, per germline. The CDR3 nucleotides are TGTGCCAGCAGCTTCCCGCGGGGGACCTCCTACAATGAGCAGTTCTTC. It codes for CASSFPRGTSYNEQFF.

This clone was recorded only once. The V gene is TRBV5-5, the J gene TRBJ1-2; no clear D gene. CDR3 length: 16 residues. V lost 0 bases and J 4 bases, leaving 16 bases between the germline ends. Germline loops: CDR1 SGHKS, CDR2 YYEKEE (reference sequence). The CDR3 DNA sequence: TGTGCCAGCAGCTTGGGCCCGACGAGTGCCTCCTATGGCTACACCTTC. This encodes CASSLGPTSASYGYTF.

The chain has TRBV4-2 and TRBJ1-1, with a possible D match to TRBD1 (5 bases). Between the trimmed V and J ends, which lost 2 bases and 4 bases, there was a span of 17 bases. From germline, CDR1 is LGHNA and CDR2 YNFKEQ. The CDR3 runs to 16 residues. The CDR3 sequence: CASSQRGGDMSTEAFF. CDR3 nucleotides: TGTGCCAGCAGCCAACGGGGGGGGGATATGAGCACTGAAGCTTTCTTT.

The chain combines TRBV7-9 with TRBJ2-1; D may be TRBD1 (7 bases). V lost 11 bases and J 2 bases, leaving 13 bases between the germline ends. The CDR3 is made up of 13 amino acids. Germline CDR1 and CDR2: SEHNR and FQNEAQ (reference sequence). The CDR3 DNA is TGTGCCGGGACCAGGGGGGCCTACAATGAGCAGTTCTTC. This codes for CAGTRGAYNEQFF.

This rearrangement joins TRBV7-9 to TRBJ2-1; tentative D call: TRBD2 (6 bases). The CDR3 totals 15 residues. Trimming left V 5 bases short and J 6 bases short, with 17 bases between. CDR1 SEHNR and CDR2 FQNEAQ come from the germline V gene (reference sequence). The DNA of the CDR3 is TGTGCCAGCAGCCCTCCGCGGGGCAGGGCCAATGAGCAGTTCTTC. Protein sequence: CASSPPRGRANEQFF.

V is TRBV18 and J is TRBJ1-4; TRBD1 agrees at 9 bases. With V trimmed by 2 bases and J by 8 bases, 6 bases remained unmatched. The CDR3 is 15 residues long. Germline V CDR1 and CDR2: KGHSH, LQKENI. This chain's CDR3 is CASSPGQGFSEKLFF. CDR3 in DNA: TGTGCCAGCTCACCAGGACAGGGGTTTTCCGAAAAACTGTTTTTT.

The rearrangement uses TRBV6-5 and TRBJ2-7, with D possibly being TRBD2 (5 bases). Trimming took 5 bases from V and 6 from J, leaving 14 bases between them. Germline loops: CDR1 MNHEY, CDR2 SVGAGI. The CDR3 is 13 residues long. In DNA, the CDR3 is TGTGCCAGCAGTGAAATGGGAGTGGGCGAGCAGTACTTC. Translation gives CASSEMGVGEQYF.

This clone was detected only a few times. The CDR3 coding sequence is TGTGCCTGGAGTGTAACTCTTAACGACCGCCTACGTCCGAGACAGGCCTACGAGCAGTACTTC. Amino acid sequence: CAWSVTLNDRLRPRQAYEQYF. V gene TRBV30 combines with J gene TRBJ2-7; tentative D call: TRBD1 (6 bases). The germline CDR1 and CDR2 sequences are GTSNPN and SVGIG (reference sequence). V gave up 0 bases and J gave up 2 bases, with 32 bases separating them. This CDR3 region has 21 residues.

The rearrangement joins TRBV18 to TRBJ2-7; TRBD2 aligns across 11 bases. This CDR3 is built from 16 residues. CDR1 is KGHSH, CDR2 LQKENI, per germline. V lost 3 bases, J lost 5 bases, and 9 bases stayed unmatched. Here the CDR3 DNA reads TGTGCCAGCTCACCCCTAGCGGGAGGACTGTCGGACGAGCAGTACTTC. Amino acids: CASSPLAGGLSDEQYF.

CDR3 amino acids: CASSLSLSGLAVREQFF. DNA of the CDR3: TGTGCCAGCAGCCTTTCTCTTTCGGGACTAGCGGTTAGGGAGCAGTTCTTC. The gene calls are TRBV7-9 and TRBJ2-1, with 11 bases lining up with TRBD2. Germline V gene data show CDR1 as SEHNR and CDR2 as FQNEAQ (reference sequence). This CDR3 spans 17 amino acids. V lost 5 bases and J lost 10; bases outside the gene matches: 16.